Shown below are 26 T cell receptor beta chains from a single sample sequenced in a study of T-cell reconstitution after alpha-beta-depleted transplantation in children. Molecular barcoding with unique molecular identifiers was used for the TCRbeta library. MiXCR, run by TCRdb on the PCR reads, gives a single entry per CDR3 protein. The repertoire holds about 190,000 distinct CDR3 sequences, with approximately 6.8% as singletons. Source: PBMCs from the stem cell graft donor, taken from the stem cell graft. Every receptor here comes from a human donor who donated a stem cell graft to a child with Wiskott-Aldrich syndrome.

This clonotype was detected ten times or more. The rearrangement uses TRBV3-1 and TRBJ1-1, with 8 bases identical to TRBD1. Per germline, CDR1 LGHDT and CDR2 YNNKEL (reference sequence). The CDR3 has 15 residues. The V and J ends lost 4 bases and 12 bases, in that order; junction bases with no gene match: 16. CDR3 amino acids: CASSPDRGSWVQTFF. The DNA for the CDR3 is TGTGCCAGCAGCCCCGACAGGGGTAGTTGGGTACAAACTTTCTTT.

This clonotype was seen a few times. The J gene is TRBJ1-1, the V gene TRBV20-1; no clear D. The CDR3 contains 17 residues. V was pared by 0 bases and J by 6 bases, with 23 bases between. CDR1 and CDR2 (germline): DFQATT, SNEGSKA (reference sequence). CDR3 sequence (DNA): TGCAGTGCTAGAGATCGGGCATCTTGGGCCCGGTCGGCTGAAGCTTTCTTT. Protein sequence: CSARDRASWARSAEAFF.

The CDR3 nucleotides are TGTGCCAGCAGTTCTTCAGGGGAAAGGACCGGGGAGCTGTTTTTT. Protein: CASSSSGERTGELFF. The chain couples TRBV25-1 to TRBJ2-2; possible D gene TRBD1, 6 bases. Germline V gene sequence: CDR1 MGHDK, CDR2 SYGVNS. The CDR3 length is 15 residues. V was cut by 5 bases and J by 5 bases, with 15 bases left in between.

In DNA form, the CDR3 reads TGTGCCAGCAGCTTAGCCTATTCACCCCTCCACTTT. Protein product: CASSLAYSPLHF. The chain links TRBV7-8 to TRBJ1-6; D not certain. Germline V CDR1 and CDR2: SGHVS, FQNEAQ. The CDR3 extends over 12 amino acids. V was cut by 0 bases and J by 8 bases, with 2 bases left in between. The variable domain in full, completed from reference TRBV7-8 and TRBJ1-6, reads GAGVSQSPRYKVAKRGQDVALRCDPISGHVSLFWYQQALGQGPEFLTYFQNEAQLDKSGLPSDRFFAERPEGSVSTLKIQRTQQEDSAVYLCASSLAYSPLHFGNGTRLTVT.

The chain carries TRBV21-1 and TRBJ1-5; the table's TRBD1 call for D was not verified on the DNA. TRBV21-1 is a known pseudogene. The CDR3 totals 17 residues. CDR3 in DNA: TGTGCCAGCAGCACCAGACAGGGGAGGTTGTGCAATCAGCCCCAGCATTTT. This translates into CASSTRQGRLCNQPQHF.

This clonotype was detected ten times or more. The chain links TRBV12-1 to TRBJ2-7; the D call TRBD1 from the table was never checked on the DNA. TRBV12-1 is recorded as a pseudogene. There are 16 residues in the CDR3. CDR3 sequence (DNA): TGTGCCAGCAGCCCGATTTCCGGGACAGGGGCTTACGAGCAGTACTTC. Protein: CASSPISGTGAYEQYF.

Many counts were recorded for this clonotype. V usage is TRBV7-2 and J usage is TRBJ2-3, with a possible D match to TRBD2 (6 bases). The CDR3 runs 15 residues. V was shortened by 3 bases and J by 4 bases, with 14 bases between the two germline ends. Germline V gene sequence: CDR1 SGHTA, CDR2 FQGNSA. In nucleotides, the CDR3 is TGTGCCAGCAGCTTTGGAGTGGGGACTGCAGATACGCAGTATTTT. It is translated as CASSFGVGTADTQYF.

This clonotype was observed a few times. The genes are TRBV6-1 and TRBJ2-7; possibly TRBD2 for D (5 bases). This CDR3 comprises 15 residues. CDR1 is MNHNS, CDR2 SASEGT, per germline. Between the trimmed V and J ends, which lost 4 bases and 2 bases, there was a span of 15 bases. The CDR3 DNA sequence: TGTGCCAGCAGTGCGGTCAGCGGACCCGCCTACGAGCAGTACTTC. Translation: CASSAVSGPAYEQYF.

The chain couples TRBV18 to TRBJ2-3; 13 bases align to TRBD2. Germline V CDR1 and CDR2: KGHSH, LQKENI. The CDR3 covers 16 residues. The ends lost 4 bases at V and 5 bases at J; junction bases unmatched: 6. CDR3 residues: CASSLSRLAGGDTQYF. In nucleotides, the CDR3 is TGTGCCAGCTCACTAAGTCGACTAGCGGGAGGAGATACGCAGTATTTT. The full variable domain, rest sourced from reference TRBV18 and TRBJ2-3, is NAGVMQNPRHLVRRRGQEARLRCSPMKGHSHVYWYRQLPEEGLKFMVYLQKENIIDESGMPKERFSAEFPKEGPSILRIQQVVRGDSAAYFCASSLSRLAGGDTQYFGPGTRLTVL.

This clonotype was observed at least ten times. V and J are TRBV2 and TRBJ1-1, with 9 positions matching TRBD1. This CDR3 comprises 18 residues. Germline lookup yields CDR1 SNHLY and CDR2 FYNNEI. Trimming removed 3 bases from V and 2 bases from J; junction bases left unmatched: 13. The CDR3 protein is CASSELQGATLGNTEAFF. The CDR3 bases are TGTGCCAGCAGTGAGTTACAGGGGGCGACTCTTGGAAACACTGAAGCTTTCTTT.

With respect to this clonotype: The junction and the germline gene differ at one end; a read error may be behind it. The chain carries TRBV9 and TRBJ2-7; TRBD1 matches 9 bases. CDR3 length: 14 amino acids. Germline V lookup: CDR1 SGDLS, CDR2 YYNGEE. As DNA, the CDR3 is TGTGCCAGAAGCGTCGACAGGGGGTCCTACGGGCAGTACTTC. Its protein is CARSVDRGSYGQYF.

This clonotype was seen many times. The V and J genes are TRBV18 and TRBJ1-2, with a weak D call TRBD1 (6 bases). Germline CDR1 KGHSH, CDR2 LQKENI. V lost 0 bases to trimming and J lost 7 bases, with 15 bases between them. The CDR3 extends over 15 amino acids. The CDR3 coding sequence is TGTGCCAGCTCACCACCGAACAGGGCGGAGGGTGGCTACACCTTC. Translated: CASSPPNRAEGGYTF.

The V and J genes are TRBV7-2 and TRBJ2-7, with D tentatively TRBD2 (5 bases). This CDR3 contains 15 residues. The V gene lost 3 bases and the J gene lost 2 bases, with 14 bases spanning the gap. Germline-derived CDR1 and CDR2 are SGHTA and FQGNSA. The CDR3 sequence is CASSLRSERTYEQYF. In nucleotides, the CDR3 is TGTGCCAGCAGCTTGCGTAGTGAGCGGACCTACGAGCAGTACTTC.

The V call is TRBV21-1, the J call TRBJ2-2; the table names TRBD2, a call not compared with the DNA. TRBV21-1 has pseudogene status. The length of the CDR3 is 21 residues. CDR3 in amino acids: CASSKVQAGTTRVYGTGELFF. In DNA form, the CDR3 reads TGTGCCAGCAGCAAAGTCCAAGCTGGGACTACCCGAGTTTATGGGACCGGGGAGCTGTTTTTT.

The chain uses TRBV7-9 and TRBJ1-6; 8 positions match TRBD1. There are 17 residues in the CDR3. In germline, CDR1 is SEHNR, CDR2 FQNEAQ (reference sequence). The trim removed 3 bases at V and 7 bases at J, leaving 11 bases unmatched. The CDR3 region is CASSFRTGNSLNSPLHF. The CDR3 bases are TGTGCCAGCAGCTTCCGGACAGGGAATTCACTCAATTCACCCCTCCACTTT. The full variable domain, in which reference TRBV7-9 and TRBJ1-6 provide the parts outside the CDR3, is DTGVSQNPRHKITKRGQNVTFRCDPISEHNRLYWYRQTLGQGPEFLTYFQNEAQLEKSRLLSDRFSAERPKGSFSTLEIQRTEQGDSAMYLCASSFRTGNSLNSPLHFGNGTRLTVT.

Ten or more counts support this clonotype. DNA for the CDR3: TGTGCCAGCAGTTTTCTACTAGGGGAGCTGTTTTTT. Translating gives CASSFLLGELFF. The chain recombines TRBV6-5 with TRBJ2-2; D gene uncertain. V lost 4 bases and J lost 8, with 8 bases in between. Germline CDR1 MNHEY, CDR2 SVGAGI. The CDR3 is made up of 12 amino acids.

There are a few counts of this clonotype. The chain uses TRBV7-8 and TRBJ1-2, with a possible D match to TRBD1 (6 bases). V dropped 2 bases and J dropped 4 bases, with 11 bases sitting between them. CDR3 length: 14 amino acids. Germline CDR1 reads SGHVS; CDR2 reads FQNEAQ. CDR3 bases: TGTGCCAGCAGCTTAAACAGGGATGGCTATGGCTACACCTTC. Translated, it gives CASSLNRDGYGYTF.

This clonotype was seen at least ten times. The chain carries TRBV6-5 and TRBJ2-7, with 7 positions matching TRBD2. This CDR3 region has 14 residues. Per germline, CDR1 MNHEY and CDR2 SVGAGI. Trimming cost V 2 bases and J 2 bases; bases outside gene matches: 3. The CDR3 region is CASSYGLAAYEQYF. The CDR3 nucleotides read TGTGCCAGCAGTTACGGCCTAGCGGCCTACGAGCAGTACTTC.

The chain is built from TRBV6-5 and TRBJ2-3; 15 bases align to TRBD2. The CDR3 has 18 amino acids. Per the germline V gene, CDR1 is MNHEY and CDR2 is SVGAGI. Trimming removed 4 bases from V and 4 bases from J; junction bases left unmatched: 9. Here the CDR3 reads CASSSRGTSGGNADTQYF. The CDR3 DNA reads as TGTGCCAGCAGTTCCCGGGGGACTAGCGGGGGGAACGCAGATACGCAGTATTTT.

The chain is built from TRBV19 and TRBJ2-1, with 7 bases identical to TRBD1. This CDR3 has 15 residues. Germline CDR1 LNHDA, CDR2 SQIVND (reference sequence). With 6 bases clipped from V and 1 base from J, the junction kept 6 bases outside the gene matches. This chain's CDR3 is CASRNDRESYNEQFF. DNA for the CDR3: TGTGCCAGTAGGAATGACAGGGAATCCTACAATGAGCAGTTCTTC.

This clonotype showed up many times. This rearrangement joins TRBV12-3 or TRBV12-4 to TRBJ1-2; the D is unclear. V lost 5 bases, J lost 4 bases, and 14 bases lay in between. This CDR3 has 14 residues. The CDR3 here is CASSPTTPFYGYTF. In nucleotides, the CDR3 is TGTGCCAGCAGTCCTACTACCCCATTCTATGGCTACACCTTC.

This clonotype has ten or more counts. The chain is built from TRBV12-3 or TRBV12-4 and TRBJ1-4; 7 bases fit TRBD1. The CDR3 has 17 residues. V shed 4 bases and J 2 bases; nucleotides not matched to a gene: 10. CDR3 DNA: TGTGCCAGCAGTTCCAGTTCCACAGGGGCCACTAATGAAAAACTGTTTTTT. This encodes CASSSSSTGATNEKLFF.

This clonotype showed up many times. The V and J genes are TRBV12-3 or TRBV12-4 and TRBJ1-1; TRBD1 might be the D (5 bases). This CDR3 comprises 14 residues. Trimming stripped 4 bases from V and 0 bases from J, with 9 bases between. CDR3 protein: CASSSVRVNTEAFF. CDR3 nucleotide sequence: TGTGCCAGCAGTTCGGTCAGGGTGAACACTGAAGCTTTCTTT.

This chain uses TRBV28 with TRBJ2-7, with TRBD1 as a possible D gene (6 bases). The CDR3 extends over 13 amino acids. Germline V lookup: CDR1 MDHEN, CDR2 SYDVKM. V was shortened by 6 bases and J by 0 bases, with 9 bases between the two germline ends. The CDR3 DNA sequence: TGTGCCAGCAGGACGACAGGCTCCTACGAGCAGTACTTC. It specifies CASRTTGSYEQYF.

The table lists this clonotype with many counts. CDR3 sequence reads: CASSPDSVLTF. In DNA, the CDR3 is TGTGCCAGCTCACCCGACAGCGTCCTGACTTTC. V is TRBV18 and J is TRBJ2-6; perhaps TRBD1 as D (5 bases). Germline loops: CDR1 KGHSH, CDR2 LQKENI. This CDR3 comprises 11 residues. V lost 3 bases and J lost 12, with 6 bases in between.

The sample holds many counts of this clonotype. V gene TRBV7-2 combines with J gene TRBJ2-4; D may be TRBD1 (5 bases). The V gene's germline CDR1 is SGHTA and CDR2 FQGNSA. The CDR3 is made up of 12 amino acids. The V end lost 5 bases, the J end lost 5 bases, and 7 bases lay between the germline ends. The CDR3 reads CASSTRENIQYF. The DNA for the CDR3 is TGTGCCAGCAGCACCAGGGAAAACATTCAGTACTTC. The full variable domain, rest sourced from reference TRBV7-2 and TRBJ2-4, is GAGVSQSPSNKVTEKGKDVELRCDPISGHTALYWYRQSLGQGLEFLIYFQGNSAPDKSGLPSDRFSAERTGGSVSTLTIQRTQQEDSAVYLCASSTRENIQYFGAGTRLSVL.